This passage covers 24 T cell receptor beta chains from one sample sequenced in a study of cytomegalovirus exposure and HLA in healthy donors (dated by TCRdb to 2016 to 2017). The library was produced with the immunoSEQ multiplex PCR assay. For the multiplex PCR, a mixture combining 60 forward primers for TCR Vbeta segments and 13 reverse primers for TCR Jbeta segments was used. The table was pulled from immuneACCESS by TCRdb, which kept in-frame rearrangements only. Such tables lose some clones; where checked, under half of the loss comes from unresolved V genes, and the rest has no known cause. In all, the sample holds roughly 150,000 clones, and approximately 83% of those were seen once. Around 2.5% of the sample is taken by the ten largest. Sequenced sample: PBMCs. These receptor sequences come from a male donor in good health and CMV-seronegative.

V usage is TRBV27 and J usage is TRBJ2-1, with 13 bases identical to TRBD2. The V segment lost 10 bases and the J segment 4 bases; nucleotides outside the gene matches: 4. Germline V gene sequence: CDR1 MNHEY, CDR2 SMNVEV (reference sequence). CDR3 length: 14 amino acids. The CDR3 bases are TGTGCCACCAGGGGACTAGCGGGATACAATGAGCAGTTCTTC. This encodes CATRGLAGYNEQFF.

The rearrangement links TRBV14 to TRBJ1-2, with 7 bases lining up with TRBD1. CDR1 and CDR2 (germline): SGHDN, FVKESK. The V gene end was trimmed by 4 bases and the J gene end by 4 bases; junction bases not matched to a gene: 3. This CDR3 spans 13 amino acids. The CDR3 coding sequence is TGTGCCAGCAGCCCGACAGGGATCTATGGCTACACCTTC. This encodes CASSPTGIYGYTF.

Worth noting for this clone: The DNA is omitted, as the CDR3 cannot be located on it reliably, and the CDR3 follows TCRdb's listing. V gene TRBV7-9 combines with J gene TRBJ2-7; the tabulated D call, TRBD1, remains unverified against the DNA. Germline V gene lookup returns CDR1 SEHNR and CDR2 FQNEAQ (reference sequence). Both ends counted, the CDR3 spans 12 residues. CDR3 in amino acids: CASSLVGTGTYF.

This chain links TRBV27 with TRBJ2-7; 7 bases fit TRBD1. Germline V lookup: CDR1 MNHEY, CDR2 SMNVEV (reference sequence). V was clipped by 11 bases and J by 6 bases; unmatched bases: 10. CDR3 length: 12 amino acids. The CDR3 DNA reads TGTGCCGCCCAGGGGGTATCCGCCGAGCAGTACTTC. It specifies CAAQGVSAEQYF.

This clone was seen a few times. The chain is built from TRBV5-1 and TRBJ1-1, with 7 nucleotides matching TRBD1. The germline CDR1 and CDR2 sequences are SGHRS and YFSETQ. The junction had 1 base not matched to a gene; V was cut back by 2 bases and J by 3 bases. The CDR3 runs to 13 residues. CDR3 bases: TGCGCCAGCAGCTTCGACAGGGACACTGAAGCTTTCTTT. Translated: CASSFDRDTEAFF.

The chain recombines TRBV18 with TRBJ1-2; possibly TRBD1 for D (5 bases). V was pared by 3 bases and J by 3 bases, with 8 bases between. Germline loops: CDR1 KGHSH, CDR2 LQKENI. This CDR3 has 13 amino acids. As DNA, the CDR3 is TGTGCCAGCTCACCGGGCAGGGACTATGGCTACACCTTC. Its translation: CASSPGRDYGYTF.

V is TRBV6-5 and J is TRBJ2-3; D is uncertain. The CDR3 totals 15 residues. Between the trimmed V and J ends, which lost 2 bases and 1 base, there was a span of 10 bases. The germline CDR1 and CDR2 sequences are MNHEY and SVGAGI. CDR3 in amino acids: CASSYATQGTDTQYF. In DNA, the CDR3 is TGTGCCAGCAGTTACGCTACGCAGGGCACAGATACGCAGTATTTT.

V gene TRBV27 combines with J gene TRBJ2-1; TRBD2 matches at 9 bases. After removal of 8 bases from V and 8 bases from J, the junction contained 13 bases not matched to a gene. Germline V gene lookup returns CDR1 MNHEY and CDR2 SMNVEV (reference sequence). The CDR3 spans 15 residues. The DNA for the CDR3 is TGTGCCAGCCACTTGGCGGGAGGGCCGGCGGATGAGCAGTTCTTC. Translated, it gives CASHLAGGPADEQFF.

V is TRBV6-5 and J is TRBJ2-1, with D tentatively TRBD2 (5 bases). Trimming left V 2 bases short and J 6 bases short, with 14 bases between. The CDR3 has 15 residues. The germline CDR1 and CDR2 sequences are MNHEY and SVGAGI. The CDR3 loop reads CASSYGWEIRNEQFF. The DNA of the CDR3 is TGTGCCAGCAGTTACGGGTGGGAGATTCGCAATGAGCAGTTCTTC.

This clone was detected once. This chain links TRBV29-1 with TRBJ2-7; tentative D call: TRBD2 (6 bases). The V end was cut by 7 bases, the J end by 3 bases, with 19 bases between. Germline assignment: CDR1 SQVTM and CDR2 ANQGSEA. CDR3 length: 14 residues. This CDR3 reads CSARGGVGIYEQYF. The CDR3 DNA follows: TGCAGCGCAAGGGGCGGGGTAGGGATCTACGAGCAGTACTTC.

This sequence joins TRBV11-3 and TRBJ2-7; D gene unclear. Germline V gene sequence: CDR1 SGHNT, CDR2 YENEEA. Trimming removed 5 bases from V and 0 bases from J, with 11 bases in between. This CDR3 is built from 14 residues. The CDR3 sequence: CASSPTRSSYEQYF. CDR3 in DNA: TGTGCCAGCAGCCCTACACGGAGCTCCTACGAGCAGTACTTC.

The gene calls are TRBV20-1 and TRBJ1-5; 8 bases match TRBD1. From germline, CDR1 is DFQATT and CDR2 SNEGSKA (reference sequence). The CDR3 is 11 amino acids. Trimming at V came to 5 bases and at J to 7 bases, leaving 1 base not matched to a gene. CDR3 nucleotides: TGCAGTGCTTACAGGGGGCAGCCCCAGCATTTT. This codes for CSAYRGQPQHF.

The chain uses TRBV5-4 and TRBJ2-3; 10 nucleotides agree with TRBD1. CDR3 length: 16 amino acids. CDR1 and CDR2 (germline): SGHNT, YYREEE (reference sequence). Unmatched junction bases numbered 8, after V lost 2 bases and J lost 5 bases. The CDR3 DNA reads as TGTGCCAGCAGCTTATCAGGGACAGGGGCGGGAGATACGCAGTATTTT. Its protein is CASSLSGTGAGDTQYF. Full variable domain (missing parts from reference TRBV5-4 and TRBJ2-3): ETGVTQSPTHLIKTRGQQVTLRCSSQSGHNTVSWYQQALGQGPQFIFQYYREEENGRGNFPPRFSGLQFPNYSSELNVNALELDDSALYLCASSLSGTGAGDTQYFGPGTRLTVL.

The chain combines TRBV5-4 with TRBJ1-1; no clear D. Between the trimmed V and J ends, which lost 0 bases and 4 bases, there was a span of 16 bases. Germline V CDR1 and CDR2: SGHNT, YYREEE (reference sequence). The CDR3 totals 16 residues. CDR3 sequence: CASSLVLGIRATEAFF. DNA for the CDR3: TGTGCCAGCAGCTTGGTACTCGGGATTAGGGCCACTGAAGCTTTCTTT.

The chain carries TRBV19 and TRBJ2-1, with TRBD2 matching 14 bases. V trimming: 8 bases; J trimming: 2 bases; junction bases outside the gene matches: 8. The CDR3 length is 17 residues. In germline, CDR1 is LNHDA, CDR2 SQIVND (reference sequence). The CDR3 DNA sequence: TGTGCCAGTTTTGGGACTAGCGGGAGTGGGACCTACAATGAGCAGTTCTTC. It yields the protein CASFGTSGSGTYNEQFF. The full variable domain, in which reference TRBV19 and TRBJ2-1 provide the parts outside the CDR3, is DGGITQSPKYLFRKEGQNVTLSCEQNLNHDAMYWYRQDPGQGLRLIYYSQIVNDFQKGDIAEGYSVSREKKESFPLTVTSAQKNPTAFYLCASFGTSGSGTYNEQFFGPGTRLTVL.

This clone has more than one count but fewer than ten. The chain joins TRBV6-1 to TRBJ2-2; TRBD2 matches 8 bases. The CDR3 has 15 residues. Germline loops: CDR1 MNHNS, CDR2 SASEGT. Trimming removed 4 bases from V and 0 bases from J; junction bases left unmatched: 1. CDR3 nucleotides: TGTGCCAGCAGTGTGGGACTAGCGAACACCGGGGAGCTGTTTTTT. It is translated as CASSVGLANTGELFF.

The chain has TRBV28 and TRBJ2-7; D may be TRBD2 (6 bases). Germline V gene sequence: CDR1 MDHEN, CDR2 SYDVKM. The CDR3 covers 14 residues. V was pared by 6 bases and J by 1 base, with 13 bases between. In DNA, the CDR3 is TGTGCCAGCAGGGAGGCTGGGACTTCCTACGAGCAGTACTTC. This translates into CASREAGTSYEQYF. Full variable domain (missing parts from reference TRBV28 and TRBJ2-7): DVKVTQSSRYLVKRTGEKVFLECVQDMDHENMFWYRQDPGLGLRLIYFSYDVKMKEKGDIPEGYSVSREKKERFSLILESASTNQTSMYLCASREAGTSYEQYFGPGTRLTVT.

The rearrangement uses TRBV27 and TRBJ1-1; 10 bases align to TRBD1. The J segment lost 5 bases and the V segment lost 8 bases, leaving 5 bases of the junction unmatched. The CDR3 runs to 13 residues. Looked up from germline, CDR1 is MNHEY and CDR2 is SMNVEV (reference sequence). CDR3 coding DNA: TGTGCCAGCCGGGGACAGGGGACAACTGAAGCTTTCTTT. Translation gives CASRGQGTTEAFF.

The J gene is TRBJ1-1, the V gene TRBV6-5, with a weak D call TRBD1 (6 bases). The germline V gene encodes CDR1 MNHEY and CDR2 SVGAGI. The CDR3 extends over 14 amino acids. V gave up 5 bases and J gave up 3 bases, with 13 bases separating them. The CDR3 DNA sequence: TGTGCCAGCAGTCAGACAGGAGGTTACACTGAAGCTTTCTTT. The encoded protein is CASSQTGGYTEAFF.

The CDR3 sequence: CASSRGNQPQHF. The CDR3 DNA is TGTGCCAGCAGCAGGGGTAATCAGCCCCAGCATTTT. The gene calls are TRBV2 and TRBJ1-5; TRBD1 is a possible D gene (6 bases). The CDR3 runs to 12 residues. The V gene's germline CDR1 is SNHLY and CDR2 FYNNEI. V lost 6 bases and J lost 4, with 7 bases in between.

This chain links TRBV6-6 with TRBJ1-1; D unclear. Germline CDR1 MNHNY, CDR2 SVGAGI (reference sequence). V was trimmed by 5 bases and J by 4 bases, leaving 11 bases between them. The CDR3 runs 13 residues. CDR3 region: CASSVLGSTEAFF. The CDR3 nucleotides are TGTGCCAGCAGTGTTCTGGGGAGCACTGAAGCTTTCTTT.

This clone was detected a few times. V is TRBV6-7 and J is TRBJ2-7; TRBD2 might be the D (5 bases). TRBV6-7 is placed among ORFs of uncertain function. This CDR3 spans 13 amino acids. V dropped 7 bases and J dropped 0 bases, with 10 bases sitting between them. CDR3 region: CASMGSGSYEQYF. CDR3 DNA sequence: TGTGCCAGCATGGGGAGCGGCTCCTACGAGCAGTACTTC.

The chain links TRBV7-2 to TRBJ2-2, with 7 nucleotides matching TRBD1. The CDR3 has 15 amino acids. V lost 5 bases to trimming and J lost 1 base; unmatched junction nucleotides: 4. The germline V gene encodes CDR1 SGHTA and CDR2 FQGNSA. For the CDR3, the DNA is TGTGCCAGCAGCAGCGACAGGGAGAACACCGGGGAGCTGTTTTTT. This translates into CASSSDRENTGELFF.

This clone was seen only once. V and J are TRBV7-3 and TRBJ2-1, with 9 bases fitting TRBD1. Germline V gene lookup returns CDR1 SGHTA and CDR2 FQGTGA. This CDR3 has 15 amino acids. The J segment lost 6 bases and the V segment lost 1 base, leaving 4 bases of the junction unmatched. The CDR3 here is CASSLRGQGRNEQFF. CDR3 sequence (DNA): TGTGCCAGCAGCTTAAGGGGACAGGGACGCAATGAGCAGTTCTTC. The variable domain in full, completed from reference TRBV7-3 and TRBJ2-1, reads GAGVSQTPSNKVTEKGKYVELRCDPISGHTALYWYRQSLGQGPEFLIYFQGTGAADDSGLPNDRFFAVRPEGSVSTLKIQRTERGDSAVYLCASSLRGQGRNEQFFGPGTRLTVL.